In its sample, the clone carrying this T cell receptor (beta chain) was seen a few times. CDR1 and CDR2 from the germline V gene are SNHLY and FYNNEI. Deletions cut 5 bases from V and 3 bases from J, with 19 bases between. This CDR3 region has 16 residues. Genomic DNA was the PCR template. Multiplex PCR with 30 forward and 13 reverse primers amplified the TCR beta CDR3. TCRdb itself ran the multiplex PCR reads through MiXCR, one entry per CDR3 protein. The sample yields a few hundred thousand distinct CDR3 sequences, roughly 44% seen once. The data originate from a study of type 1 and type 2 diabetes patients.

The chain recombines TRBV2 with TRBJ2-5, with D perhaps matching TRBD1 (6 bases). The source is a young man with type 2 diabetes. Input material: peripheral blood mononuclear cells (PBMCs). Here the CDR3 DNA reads TGTGCCAGCAGTTACCCGGTCCAGGGGCACGAAGAGACCCAGTACTTC. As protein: CASSYPVQGHEETQYF. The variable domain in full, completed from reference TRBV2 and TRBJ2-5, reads EPEVTQTPSHQVTQMGQEVILRCVPISNHLYFYWYRQILGQKVEFLVSFYNNEISEKSEIFDDQFSVERPDGSNFTLKIRSTKLEDSAMYFCASSYPVQGHEETQYFGPGTRLLVL.